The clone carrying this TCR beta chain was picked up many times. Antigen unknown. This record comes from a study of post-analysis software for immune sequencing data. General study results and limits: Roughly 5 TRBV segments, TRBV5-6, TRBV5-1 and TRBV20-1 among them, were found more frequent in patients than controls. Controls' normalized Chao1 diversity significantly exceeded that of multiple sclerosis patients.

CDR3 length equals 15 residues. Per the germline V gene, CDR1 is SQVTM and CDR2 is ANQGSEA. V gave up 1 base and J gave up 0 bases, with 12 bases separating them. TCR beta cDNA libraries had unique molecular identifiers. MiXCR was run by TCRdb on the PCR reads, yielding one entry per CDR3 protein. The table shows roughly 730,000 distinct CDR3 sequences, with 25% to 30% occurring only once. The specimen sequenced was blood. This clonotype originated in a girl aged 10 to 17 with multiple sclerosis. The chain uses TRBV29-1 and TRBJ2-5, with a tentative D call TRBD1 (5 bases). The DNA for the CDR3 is TGCAGCGTTGAAGGGGGCTATGGGGACCAAGAGACCCAGTACTTC. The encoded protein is CSVEGGYGDQETQYF.